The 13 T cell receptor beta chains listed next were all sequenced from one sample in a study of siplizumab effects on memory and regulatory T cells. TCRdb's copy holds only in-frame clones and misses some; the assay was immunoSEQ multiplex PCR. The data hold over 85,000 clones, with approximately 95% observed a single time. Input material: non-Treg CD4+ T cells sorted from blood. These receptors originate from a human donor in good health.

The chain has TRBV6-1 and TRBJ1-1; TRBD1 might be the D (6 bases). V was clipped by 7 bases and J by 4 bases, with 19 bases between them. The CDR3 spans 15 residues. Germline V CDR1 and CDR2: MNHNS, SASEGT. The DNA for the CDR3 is TGTGCCAGCACCAAAGGGGGGCAGGGCGTCACTGAAGCTTTCTTT. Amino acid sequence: CASTKGGQGVTEAFF.

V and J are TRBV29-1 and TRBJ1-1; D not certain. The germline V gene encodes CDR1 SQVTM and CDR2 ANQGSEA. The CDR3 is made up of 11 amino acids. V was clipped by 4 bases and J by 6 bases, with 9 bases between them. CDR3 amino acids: CSVAHGAEAFF. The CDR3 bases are TGCAGCGTTGCACACGGGGCTGAAGCTTTCTTT.

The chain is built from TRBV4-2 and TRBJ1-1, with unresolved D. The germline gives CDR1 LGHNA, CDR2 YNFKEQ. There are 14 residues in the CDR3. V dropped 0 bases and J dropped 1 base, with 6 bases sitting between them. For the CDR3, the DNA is TGTGCCAGCAGCCAAGATACCCGGAACACTGAAGCTTTCTTT. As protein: CASSQDTRNTEAFF.

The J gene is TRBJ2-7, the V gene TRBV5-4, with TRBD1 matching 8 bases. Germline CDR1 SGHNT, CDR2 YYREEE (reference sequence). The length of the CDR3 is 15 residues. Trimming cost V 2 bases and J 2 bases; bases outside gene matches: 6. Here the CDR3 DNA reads TGTGCCAGCAGCTTTGGAGGGACAGGCCCCTACGAGCAGTACTTC. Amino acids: CASSFGGTGPYEQYF.

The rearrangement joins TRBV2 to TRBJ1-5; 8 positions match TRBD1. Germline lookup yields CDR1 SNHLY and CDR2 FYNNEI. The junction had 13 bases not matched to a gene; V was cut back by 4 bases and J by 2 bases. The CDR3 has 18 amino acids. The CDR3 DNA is TGTGCCAGCAGTGCTCGGCGTTCGGACAGGGTTGGCAATCAGCCCCAGCATTTT. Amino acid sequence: CASSARRSDRVGNQPQHF.

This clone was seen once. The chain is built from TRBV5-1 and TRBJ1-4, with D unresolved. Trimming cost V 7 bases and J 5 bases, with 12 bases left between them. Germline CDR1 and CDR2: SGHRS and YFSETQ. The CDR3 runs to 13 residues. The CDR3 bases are TGCGCCAGCCGAGGAGTAGGGAATGAAAAACTGTTTTTT. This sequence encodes CASRGVGNEKLFF. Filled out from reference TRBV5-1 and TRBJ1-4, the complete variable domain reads KAGVTQTPRYLIKTRGQQVTLSCSPISGHRSVSWYQQTPGQGLQFLFEYFSETQRNKGNFPGRFSGRQFSNSRSEMNVSTLELGDSALYLCASRGVGNEKLFFGSGTQLSVL.

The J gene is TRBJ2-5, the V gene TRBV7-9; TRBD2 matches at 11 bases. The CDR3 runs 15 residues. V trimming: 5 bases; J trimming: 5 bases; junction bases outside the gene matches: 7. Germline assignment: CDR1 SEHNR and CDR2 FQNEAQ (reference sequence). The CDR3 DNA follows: TGTGCCAGCAGCGTTAGCGGGGGGGCCGCGGAGACCCAGTACTTC. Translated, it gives CASSVSGGAAETQYF.

The CDR3 DNA sequence: TGTGCCAGCAGTCCGACGGAAGACTATGGCTACACCTTC. It codes for CASSPTEDYGYTF. This chain connects TRBV5-4 to TRBJ1-2; no clear D gene. Germline CDR1 is SGHNT and CDR2 is YYREEE (reference sequence). The CDR3 covers 13 residues. The V and J ends lost 5 bases and 3 bases respectively, with 11 bases between them.

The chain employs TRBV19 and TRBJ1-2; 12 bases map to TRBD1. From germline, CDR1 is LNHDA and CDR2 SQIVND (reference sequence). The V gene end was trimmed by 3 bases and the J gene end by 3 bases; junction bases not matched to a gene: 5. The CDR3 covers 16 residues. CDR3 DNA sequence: TGTGCCAGTAGTATCTCCGGGACAGGGGGCTACTATGGCTACACCTTC. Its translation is CASSISGTGGYYGYTF.

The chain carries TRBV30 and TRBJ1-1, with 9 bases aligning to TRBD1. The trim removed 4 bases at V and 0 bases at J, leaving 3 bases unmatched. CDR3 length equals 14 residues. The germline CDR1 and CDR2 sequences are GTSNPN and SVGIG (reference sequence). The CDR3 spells CAWNRQGVNTEAFF. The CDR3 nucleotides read TGTGCCTGGAATAGACAGGGGGTGAACACTGAAGCTTTCTTT.

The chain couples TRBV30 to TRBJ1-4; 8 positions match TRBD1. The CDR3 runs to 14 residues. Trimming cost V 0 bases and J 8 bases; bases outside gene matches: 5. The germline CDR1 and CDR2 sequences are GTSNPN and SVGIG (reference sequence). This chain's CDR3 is CAWSVGQGREKLFF. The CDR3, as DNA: TGTGCCTGGAGTGTAGGACAGGGCAGGGAAAAACTGTTTTTT.

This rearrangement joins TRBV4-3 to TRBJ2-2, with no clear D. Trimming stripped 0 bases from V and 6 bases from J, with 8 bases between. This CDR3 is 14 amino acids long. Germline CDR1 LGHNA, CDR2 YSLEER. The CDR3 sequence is CASSQDYAPGELFF. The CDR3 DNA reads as TGCGCCAGCAGCCAAGATTACGCACCCGGGGAGCTGTTTTTT.

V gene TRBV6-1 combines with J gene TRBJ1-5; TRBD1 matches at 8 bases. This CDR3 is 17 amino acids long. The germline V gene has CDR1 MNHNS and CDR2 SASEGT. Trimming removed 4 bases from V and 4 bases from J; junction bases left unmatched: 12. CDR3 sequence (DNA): TGTGCCAGCAGTGGAAGATTTGACAGGGGACGGAATCAGCCCCAGCATTTT. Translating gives CASSGRFDRGRNQPQHF.